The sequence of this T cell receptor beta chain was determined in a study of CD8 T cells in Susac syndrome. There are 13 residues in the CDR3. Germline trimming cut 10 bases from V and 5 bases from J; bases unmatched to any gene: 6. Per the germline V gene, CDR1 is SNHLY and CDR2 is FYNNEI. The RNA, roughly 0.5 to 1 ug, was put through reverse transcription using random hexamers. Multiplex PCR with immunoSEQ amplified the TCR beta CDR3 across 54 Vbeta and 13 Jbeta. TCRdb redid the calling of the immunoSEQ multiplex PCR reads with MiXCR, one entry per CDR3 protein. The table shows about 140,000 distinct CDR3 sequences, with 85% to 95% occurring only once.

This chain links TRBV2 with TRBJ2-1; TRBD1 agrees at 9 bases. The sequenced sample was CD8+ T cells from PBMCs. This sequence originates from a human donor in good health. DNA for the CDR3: TGTGCCATACTGGGACAGGGCGACAATGAGCAGTTCTTC. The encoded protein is CAILGQGDNEQFF.